The sequence of this T cell receptor beta chain was determined in a study of response to subunit inactivated influenza vaccine. TCRdb fed the RT-PCR reads into MiXCR, producing one record per CDR3 protein. The sample shows approximately 700,000 distinct CDR3 sequences, 15% to 19% of them seen only once. Findings of the study overall: It was suggested by the authors that few new T cells are recruited by each seasonal influenza vaccination.

CDR3 size: 15 residues. V was cut by 5 bases and J by 2 bases, with 14 bases left in between. CDR1 LGHNA and CDR2 YNFKEQ come from the germline V gene. Comments on this clonotype: The antigen is not known.

The receptor was isolated from a man aged 45-65 years who received an inactivated influenza vaccine. This rearrangement joins TRBV4-2 to TRBJ2-3; D perhaps matches TRBD2 (5 bases). This material consisted of PBMCs from blood, taken about 13 days after vaccination. In DNA form, the CDR3 reads TGTGCCAGCAGCAGACCGGGATATAACACAGATACGCAGTATTTT. As protein: CASSRPGYNTDTQYF.